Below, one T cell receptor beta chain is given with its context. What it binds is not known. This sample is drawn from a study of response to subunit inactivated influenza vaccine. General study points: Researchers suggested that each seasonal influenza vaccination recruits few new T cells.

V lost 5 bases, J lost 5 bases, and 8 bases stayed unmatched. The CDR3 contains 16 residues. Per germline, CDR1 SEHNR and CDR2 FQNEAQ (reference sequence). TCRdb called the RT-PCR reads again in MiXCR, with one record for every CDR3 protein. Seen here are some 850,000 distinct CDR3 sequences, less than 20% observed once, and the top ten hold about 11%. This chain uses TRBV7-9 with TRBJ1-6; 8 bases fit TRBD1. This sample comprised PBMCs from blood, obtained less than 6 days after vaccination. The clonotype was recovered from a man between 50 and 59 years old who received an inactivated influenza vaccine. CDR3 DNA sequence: TGTGCCAGCAGCCCCCGGGGACAGGCGAATAATTCACCCCTCCACTTT. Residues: CASSPRGQANNSPLHF.